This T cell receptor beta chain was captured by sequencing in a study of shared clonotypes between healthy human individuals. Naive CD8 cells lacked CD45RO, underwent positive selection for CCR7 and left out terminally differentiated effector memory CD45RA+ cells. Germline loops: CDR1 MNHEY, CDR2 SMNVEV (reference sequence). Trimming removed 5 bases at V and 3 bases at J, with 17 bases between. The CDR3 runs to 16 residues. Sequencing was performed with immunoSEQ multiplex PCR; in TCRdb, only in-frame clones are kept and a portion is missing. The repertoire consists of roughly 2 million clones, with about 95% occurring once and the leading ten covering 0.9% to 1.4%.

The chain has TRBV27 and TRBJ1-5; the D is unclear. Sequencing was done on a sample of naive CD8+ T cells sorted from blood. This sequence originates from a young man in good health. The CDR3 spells CASSPSGGEFNQPQHF. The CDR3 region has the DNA TGTGCCAGCAGTCCGTCGGGTGGTGAATTCAATCAGCCCCAGCATTTT.